This T cell receptor beta chain is from a study of T cells in localized non-small cell lung cancer. Whole-study results and caveats: Elevated blood T cell density was associated with longer overall survival. Appearing in adjacent lung were a median roughly 60 of the top 100 tumor clones. Uninvolved adjacent lung had more T cell clonality than any other tissue, topping tumor.

Trimming pared 5 bases from V and 4 bases from J, leaving 14 bases between. This CDR3 region has 14 residues. Germline CDR1 is SEHNR and CDR2 is FQNEAQ (reference sequence). The data were produced by immunoSEQ multiplex PCR, yet TCRdb's version contains in-frame clones alone and is incomplete. The table lists 25,000 to 35,000 clones, roughly 78% of them singletons, with roughly 15% in the top ten. Regarding this clone: Its target is unknown.

Sequencing used peripheral blood, obtained before any cancer treatment. The clonotype was recovered from a male donor at least 60 years old with stage III squamous cell lung carcinoma. The V gene is TRBV7-9, the J gene TRBJ1-2; D is ambiguous. CDR3 protein: CASSIQTGSYGYTF. CDR3 bases: TGTGCCAGCAGCATCCAAACGGGCAGCTATGGCTACACCTTC.